The subject of this entry is one T cell receptor (beta chain). Its matching antigen is unknown. Collection of an approximately 2.6 ml blood sample took place per donor. These data belong to a study of monozygotic twins with inflammatory bowel disease. Study-wide results and caveats: Variability may have been added to patient repertoires by differing immunosuppressive treatments. IBD patients, compared with healthy twins, shared fewer clonotypes with others (especially with disease activity). Support was lacking for any single strong IBD-associated signal or clonotype.

TCRdb re-called the 5' RACE reads and gives one entry per CDR3 protein, without DNA. The sample table includes some 170,000 distinct CDR3 sequences. CDR1 and CDR2 (germline): SGHRS, YFSETQ. The CDR3 is made up of 14 amino acids. The chain is built from TRBV5-1 and TRBJ2-7; TCRdb names TRBD1, which stays unverified in the absence of DNA. The sequence was obtained from a human donor with ulcerative colitis or Crohn's disease, or a healthy co-twin of an affected twin (not recorded which). The specimen was blood. CDR3 region: CASSLVGAGDEQYF.